The next 24 T cell receptor beta chains were all read from a single sample in a study of cytomegalovirus exposure and HLA in healthy donors. Produced via immunoSEQ multiplex PCR; TCRdb's table is partial and in-frame only. The sample includes a few hundred thousand clones, 70% to 90% of them seen just once. Sequenced material: PBMCs. The receptors shown here come from a woman aged 18-29 years in good health and CMV-seronegative.

The V and J genes are TRBV7-2 and TRBJ2-7, with a possible D match to TRBD1 (5 bases). The V gene lost 6 bases and the J gene lost 0 bases, with 18 bases spanning the gap. The CDR3 covers 16 residues. Germline loops: CDR1 SGHTA, CDR2 FQGNSA. In nucleotides, the CDR3 is TGTGCCAGCAGGGTAGGGGTGGGGTCGCTCTCCTACGAGCAGTACTTC. This translates into CASRVGVGSLSYEQYF.

V and J are TRBV10-1 and TRBJ2-7, with 8 bases fitting TRBD1. The CDR3 runs to 14 residues. Germline CDR1 WNHNN, CDR2 SYGVQD (reference sequence). Trimming cost V 4 bases and J 1 base; bases outside gene matches: 3. CDR3 protein: CASSAGGASYEQYF. For the CDR3, the DNA is TGCGCCAGCAGTGCAGGGGGCGCTTCCTACGAGCAGTACTTC.

The rearrangement joins TRBV28 to TRBJ1-3, with D hard to call. The CDR3 contains 14 residues. V dropped 3 bases and J dropped 1 base, with 7 bases sitting between them. Germline V lookup: CDR1 MDHEN, CDR2 SYDVKM. The CDR3 bases are TGTGCCAGCAGTTTGAGGCCTTCTGGAAACACCATATATTTT. Its protein product is CASSLRPSGNTIYF.

The chain recombines TRBV2 with TRBJ2-2, with 14 bases identical to TRBD2. V gave up 11 bases and J gave up 6 bases; unmatched junction bases: 8. CDR1 and CDR2 from the germline V gene are SNHLY and FYNNEI. The CDR3 has 15 amino acids. The CDR3 sequence is CAGRLAGGPAGELFF. Written as DNA, the CDR3 is TGTGCCGGCCGACTAGCGGGAGGGCCAGCCGGGGAGCTGTTTTTT.

The rearrangement links TRBV7-9 to TRBJ2-3; 11 bases line up with TRBD2. Unmatched junction bases numbered 12, after V lost 4 bases and J lost 0 bases. Germline CDR1 reads SEHNR; CDR2 reads FQNEAQ (reference sequence). This CDR3 region has 19 residues. The CDR3 protein is CASSSLTSGGLASTDTQYF. The DNA of the CDR3 is TGTGCCAGCAGCTCACTCACTAGCGGGGGCTTAGCTAGCACAGATACGCAGTATTTT.

V gene TRBV7-9 combines with J gene TRBJ2-1, with 14 nucleotides matching TRBD2. The V gene's germline CDR1 is SEHNR and CDR2 FQNEAQ (reference sequence). The CDR3 has 16 amino acids. The V segment lost 4 bases and the J segment 5 bases; nucleotides outside the gene matches: 4. CDR3 nucleotides: TGTGCCAGCAGCTCGGGACTAGCGGGGGTTGACAATGAGCAGTTCTTC. It encodes CASSSGLAGVDNEQFF. The variable domain in full, completed from reference TRBV7-9 and TRBJ2-1, reads DTGVSQNPRHKITKRGQNVTFRCDPISEHNRLYWYRQTLGQGPEFLTYFQNEAQLEKSRLLSDRFSAERPKGSFSTLEIQRTEQGDSAMYLCASSSGLAGVDNEQFFGPGTRLTVL.

The chain joins TRBV29-1 to TRBJ2-3, with TRBD2 matching over 8 bases. V lost 4 bases and J lost 4; bases outside the gene matches: 7. The CDR3 length is 14 residues. Germline V gives CDR1 SQVTM, CDR2 ANQGSEA. The CDR3 sequence: CSVGAGERPDTQYF. In DNA form, the CDR3 reads TGCAGCGTTGGAGCGGGAGAACGCCCAGATACGCAGTATTTT.

V is TRBV7-9 and J is TRBJ2-7, with 11 bases identical to TRBD2. The J segment lost 4 bases and the V segment lost 5 bases, leaving 7 bases of the junction unmatched. The length of the CDR3 is 15 residues. Per the germline V gene, CDR1 is SEHNR and CDR2 is FQNEAQ (reference sequence). Here the CDR3 reads CASSAGLAGPYEQYF. CDR3 bases: TGTGCCAGCAGCGCTGGACTAGCGGGTCCTTACGAGCAGTACTTC.

In its sample, this clone was seen once. The chain couples TRBV5-1 to TRBJ2-7, with 7 nucleotides matching TRBD1. This CDR3 region has 14 residues. J was trimmed by 3 bases and V by 4 bases; bases with no gene match: 7. Germline-derived CDR1 and CDR2 are SGHRS and YFSETQ. In DNA, the CDR3 is TGCGCCAGCAGCATATTCCGGGACAGCTACGAGCAGTACTTC. It is translated as CASSIFRDSYEQYF.

Points on this clone: An end of the junction differs from the germline gene, which may be a read error. The rearrangement joins TRBV11-2 to TRBJ2-7, with 7 bases fitting TRBD1. Germline values: CDR1 SGHAT, CDR2 FQNNGV. The CDR3 runs to 14 residues. CDR3 DNA sequence: TGTGCCAGCGGCTTTATGGGACAGAACTACGAGCAGTACTTC. Translated: CASGFMGQNYEQYF.

The chain links TRBV5-4 to TRBJ1-1; D remains unclear. CDR1 is SGHNT and CDR2 is YYREEE in the germline V gene (reference sequence). V was cut by 4 bases and J by 3 bases, with 13 bases left in between. This CDR3 is built from 14 residues. CDR3 bases: TGTGCCAGCAGCGCCGGTCTCGGGGACACTGAAGCTTTCTTT. It specifies CASSAGLGDTEAFF.

V gene TRBV5-4 combines with J gene TRBJ2-7, with 7 bases that match TRBD2. The V and J ends lost 4 bases and 3 bases, in that order; junction bases with no gene match: 7. CDR1 and CDR2 (germline): SGHNT, YYREEE (reference sequence). The CDR3 has 14 residues. Here the CDR3 DNA reads TGTGCCAGCAGCCACCGGGACTACCTCTACGAGCAGTACTTC. Amino acids: CASSHRDYLYEQYF.

This clone occurred once. Other DNA variants within this sample encode the same CDR3. J is TRBJ2-5 and V is TRBV7-9; TRBD1 might be the D (5 bases). CDR1 is SEHNR and CDR2 is FQNEAQ in the germline V gene (reference sequence). The CDR3 consists of 14 residues. Trimming took off 2 bases at V and 4 bases at J, with 11 bases between the two ends. The CDR3 DNA reads TGTGCCAGCAGCTTAAATCAGGGAAGAGAGACCCAGTACTTC. As protein: CASSLNQGRETQYF.

As to this clone: The identical CDR3 is also encoded by other nucleotide sequences in the sample. V is TRBV5-1 and J is TRBJ1-2; D is undetermined. Germline V gives CDR1 SGHRS, CDR2 YFSETQ. The CDR3 has 14 residues. V lost 4 bases, J lost 0 bases, and 10 bases lay in between. CDR3 coding DNA: TGCGCCAGCAGCCTTGGAGACTCTAACTATGGCTACACCTTC. Protein product: CASSLGDSNYGYTF.

CDR3 bases: TGTGCCAGCAGCCAAGAGTTAGCGGGAGGGCCCGGGGAGACCCAGTACTTC. Amino acid sequence: CASSQELAGGPGETQYF. V usage is TRBV4-2 and J usage is TRBJ2-5, with TRBD2 matching over 11 bases. The CDR3 runs to 17 residues. Looked up from germline, CDR1 is LGHNA and CDR2 is YNFKEQ. The trim removed 0 bases at V and 5 bases at J, leaving 8 bases unmatched.

V is TRBV5-1 and J is TRBJ2-3; 7 bases agree with TRBD2. The J segment lost 1 base and the V segment lost 5 bases, leaving 4 bases of the junction unmatched. Germline V gene lookup returns CDR1 SGHRS and CDR2 YFSETQ. CDR3 length: 14 residues. The CDR3 loop reads CASSGRGGTDTQYF. In DNA form, the CDR3 reads TGCGCCAGCAGTGGGAGGGGTGGCACAGATACGCAGTATTTT.

V gene TRBV6-1 combines with J gene TRBJ2-7; 11 bases are a match to TRBD2. Germline values: CDR1 MNHNS, CDR2 SASEGT. CDR3 size: 15 residues. The ends lost 2 bases at V and 6 bases at J; junction bases unmatched: 6. In DNA, the CDR3 is TGTGCCAGCAGTGAATTGGGGCTAGCGGGGGGCGAGCAGTACTTC. This encodes CASSELGLAGGEQYF.

CDR3 amino acids: CASSLEGQGSGANVLTF. The CDR3 DNA follows: TGCGCCAGCAGCTTAGAGGGACAGGGCTCTGGGGCCAACGTCCTGACTTTC. The chain recombines TRBV5-1 with TRBJ2-6; 9 nucleotides agree with TRBD1. The CDR3 sequence is 17 residues long. Germline assignment: CDR1 SGHRS and CDR2 YFSETQ. After removal of 2 bases from V and 0 bases from J, the junction contained 3 bases not matched to a gene.

This clone was found a few times. The chain combines TRBV29-1 with TRBJ1-1, with TRBD1 matching 9 bases. The ends lost 6 bases at V and 5 bases at J; junction bases unmatched: 4. The CDR3 has 12 residues. CDR1 and CDR2 (germline): SQVTM, ANQGSEA. The DNA for the CDR3 is TGCAGCGTGAACAGGGGGCAGACTGAAGCTTTCTTT. This gives the protein CSVNRGQTEAFF.

The V gene is TRBV28, the J gene TRBJ2-5; 8 bases are shared with TRBD1. Germline trimming cut 3 bases from V and 2 bases from J; bases unmatched to any gene: 8. The germline V gene encodes CDR1 MDHEN and CDR2 SYDVKM. The CDR3 is 16 residues long. In DNA form, the CDR3 reads TGTGCCAGCAGTTTCTCCGGACAGGGATGGCAAGAGACCCAGTACTTC. It specifies CASSFSGQGWQETQYF.

CDR3 sequence reads: CASSLGSGEGSPLHF. The CDR3 DNA is TGCGCCAGCAGCTTGGGATCGGGGGAAGGATCACCCCTCCACTTT. The rearrangement joins TRBV5-1 to TRBJ1-6; possible D gene TRBD1, 5 bases. CDR1 and CDR2 from the germline V gene are SGHRS and YFSETQ. V was trimmed by 0 bases and J by 10 bases, leaving 14 bases between them. The CDR3 loop spans 15 amino acids.

This clone was counted only a few times. The chain is built from TRBV19 and TRBJ2-7, with 8 bases fitting TRBD2. After removal of 3 bases from V and 4 bases from J, the junction contained 5 bases not matched to a gene. Germline lookup yields CDR1 LNHDA and CDR2 SQIVND (reference sequence). The CDR3 has 14 amino acids. The CDR3 reads CASSIIAGSYEQYF. CDR3 sequence (DNA): TGTGCCAGTAGTATCATAGCGGGATCATACGAGCAGTACTTC.

DNA for the CDR3: TGTGCCAGCAGCCAGGACAGGGCCACTGAAGCTTTCTTT. Translating it yields CASSQDRATEAFF. The chain uses TRBV14 and TRBJ1-1, with 8 bases identical to TRBD1. J was trimmed by 4 bases and V by 3 bases; bases with no gene match: 1. This CDR3 has 13 amino acids. The germline gives CDR1 SGHDN, CDR2 FVKESK.

V usage is TRBV30 and J usage is TRBJ2-7; 10 nucleotides match TRBD2. The CDR3 spans 14 residues. The germline V gene has CDR1 GTSNPN and CDR2 SVGIG (reference sequence). Trimming took 2 bases from V and 5 from J; bases not matched to a gene: 6. The CDR3 DNA follows: TGTGCCTGGAGTCCGGGACTAGCGAGAGACGAGCAGTACTTC. It is translated as CAWSPGLARDEQYF.